Below, 15 T cell receptor beta chains from the same sample are listed, as sequenced in a study of blood T cells in healthy people across ages. Combining a sample-barcoded 5' primer with a J-beta primer mix, a second PCR ran for about 7 to 11 cycles. TCRdb re-called the 5' RACE reads through MiXCR, storing one row per CDR3 protein. The sample contains fewer than 900,000 distinct CDR3 sequences, under 40% of which appear only once. Sequencing was performed on blood. The receptors were gathered from a man aged 18 to 29 in good health.

This clonotype occurred a few times. The gene calls are TRBV5-5 and TRBJ1-1, with a possible D match to TRBD1 (5 bases). Germline CDR1 and CDR2: SGHKS and YYEKEE (reference sequence). The CDR3 is 15 amino acids. V gave up 3 bases and J gave up 2 bases, with 14 bases separating them. The CDR3 protein is CASSSGATSNTEAFF. The CDR3 DNA is TGTGCCAGCAGCTCCGGGGCGACAAGTAACACTGAAGCTTTCTTT.

Worth noting for this clonotype: Compared with germline, one end of the junction differs, possibly owing to a read error. The genes are TRBV5-1 and TRBJ2-1, with 9 bases that match TRBD1. This CDR3 contains 16 residues. Germline values: CDR1 SGHRS, CDR2 YFSETQ. The CDR3 nucleotides are TGCGCCAGCAGTTTGGGGCGGGACAGGGTGACCAATGAGCAGTTCTTC. Amino acids: CASSLGRDRVTNEQFF.

This sequence joins TRBV7-9 and TRBJ1-1, with D maybe TRBD1 (5 bases). V lost 5 bases, J lost 3 bases, and 13 bases lay in between. The CDR3 has 14 residues. Germline loops: CDR1 SEHNR, CDR2 FQNEAQ (reference sequence). The CDR3 bases are TGTGCCAGCAGCCCCGGGACCCCGGACACTGAAGCTTTCTTT. Translated: CASSPGTPDTEAFF. Complete variable domain (other parts from reference TRBV7-9 and TRBJ1-1): DTGVSQNPRHKITKRGQNVTFRCDPISEHNRLYWYRQTLGQGPEFLTYFQNEAQLEKSRLLSDRFSAERPKGSFSTLEIQRTEQGDSAMYLCASSPGTPDTEAFFGQGTRLTVV.

This chain links TRBV12-3 or TRBV12-4 with TRBJ2-3; no clear D. The CDR3 contains 15 residues. Trimming shortened V by 3 bases and J by 1 base, and 11 bases separated the two germline ends. The CDR3 reads CASSFPLPGTDTQYF. DNA of the CDR3: TGTGCCAGCAGTTTCCCGCTTCCGGGCACAGATACGCAGTATTTT.

V gene TRBV28 combines with J gene TRBJ1-6, with TRBD1 matching over 10 bases. J was trimmed by 10 bases and V by 4 bases; bases with no gene match: 4. The CDR3 totals 14 residues. Germline assignment: CDR1 MDHEN and CDR2 SYDVKM. The CDR3 nucleotides are TGTGCCAGCAGTTGGGGACAGGGGAACTCACCCCTCCACTTT. Encoded protein: CASSWGQGNSPLHF.

This chain uses TRBV12-3 or TRBV12-4 with TRBJ2-7; D unclear. The CDR3 contains 14 residues. V lost 6 bases and J lost 2, with 14 bases in between. CDR3 in DNA: TGTGCCAGCAGGTTTGCCAGGCCCCCCTACGAGCAGTACTTC. As protein: CASRFARPPYEQYF.

This clonotype was detected only a few times. V usage is TRBV7-2 and J usage is TRBJ2-4; D remains unclear. The V gene's germline CDR1 is SGHTA and CDR2 FQGNSA. The ends were cut back, 1 base at V and 2 bases at J, with 6 bases in the middle. This CDR3 contains 14 residues. The CDR3 DNA sequence: TGTGCCAGCAGCTTAGTGGGGACCAAAAACATTCAGTACTTC. It is translated as CASSLVGTKNIQYF. The complete variable domain, with remaining parts taken from reference TRBV7-2 and TRBJ2-4, reads GAGVSQSPSNKVTEKGKDVELRCDPISGHTALYWYRQSLGQGLEFLIYFQGNSAPDKSGLPSDRFSAERTGGSVSTLTIQRTQQEDSAVYLCASSLVGTKNIQYFGAGTRLSVL.

In its sample, this clonotype was seen a few times. The J gene is TRBJ2-1, the V gene TRBV7-2; 9 bases fit TRBD2. Germline CDR1 and CDR2: SGHTA and FQGNSA. The junction had 8 bases not matched to a gene; V was cut back by 5 bases and J by 9 bases. CDR3 length: 14 amino acids. For the CDR3, the DNA is TGTGCCAGCAGCGCGGGGGGGCCTGTTCCTGAGCAGTTCTTC. Translating gives CASSAGGPVPEQFF. Full variable domain (missing parts from reference TRBV7-2 and TRBJ2-1): GAGVSQSPSNKVTEKGKDVELRCDPISGHTALYWYRQSLGQGLEFLIYFQGNSAPDKSGLPSDRFSAERTGGSVSTLTIQRTQQEDSAVYLCASSAGGPVPEQFFGPGTRLTVL.

This clonotype was seen many times. The chain is built from TRBV3-1 and TRBJ1-2, with D maybe TRBD1 (5 bases). V lost 1 base, J lost 2 bases, and 11 bases lay in between. The CDR3 sequence is 15 residues long. CDR1 is LGHDT, CDR2 YNNKEL, per germline (reference sequence). CDR3 DNA: TGTGCCAGCAGCCAAGGCGAGGGGTCGAACTATGGCTACACCTTC. Its protein is CASSQGEGSNYGYTF.

This chain joins TRBV15 and TRBJ2-7; D call uncertain. The J call is in doubt because the DNA end fits TRBJ2-4 better. This CDR3 contains 13 residues. Germline values: CDR1 LNHNV, CDR2 YYDKDF (reference sequence). The CDR3 spells CATSRDLKNIQYF. The DNA of the CDR3 is TGTGCCACCAGCAGAGATCTGAAAAACATTCAGTACTTC.

This clonotype was seen only a few times. This chain connects TRBV4-3 to TRBJ1-6; tentatively, D is TRBD1 (6 bases). With 0 bases removed from V and 5 bases from J, the gap between germline ends came to 11 bases. The CDR3 extends over 16 amino acids. Germline V lookup: CDR1 LGHNA, CDR2 YSLEER. CDR3 nucleotide sequence: TGCGCCAGCAGCCAAGACCTAGGACAGCATAATTCACCCCTCCACTTT. It yields the protein CASSQDLGQHNSPLHF.

The chain is built from TRBV9 and TRBJ1-5; D remains ambiguous. CDR1 SGDLS and CDR2 YYNGEE come from the germline V gene. This CDR3 is 16 amino acids long. V was cut by 4 bases and J by 1 base, with 15 bases left in between. The CDR3, as DNA: TGTGCCAGCAGCCCCGGTTGGTTAGAGAGCAATCAGCCCCAGCATTTT. It is translated as CASSPGWLESNQPQHF.

This clonotype was seen a few times. This chain links TRBV5-5 with TRBJ2-3, with 7 bases fitting TRBD1. Germline-derived CDR1 and CDR2 are SGHKS and YYEKEE (reference sequence). With 10 bases clipped from V and 3 bases from J, the junction kept 11 bases outside the gene matches. The CDR3 runs to 14 residues. The CDR3 spells CAAAWDSNTDTQYF. The CDR3 DNA reads as TGTGCCGCCGCCTGGGACAGCAATACAGATACGCAGTATTTT.

V usage is TRBV10-3 and J usage is TRBJ2-5; maybe TRBD1 (5 bases). Trimming removed 4 bases from V and 11 bases from J, with 20 bases in between. Germline-derived CDR1 and CDR2 are ENHRY and SYGVKD. There are 14 residues in the CDR3. The CDR3 sequence is CAISGQSGFNKQYF. CDR3 in DNA: TGTGCCATCAGTGGACAGTCCGGGTTCAATAAGCAGTACTTC.

This chain connects TRBV6-5 to TRBJ2-3; D might be TRBD2 (6 bases). The CDR3 is 17 residues long. The germline V gene encodes CDR1 MNHEY and CDR2 SVGAGI. V was shortened by 4 bases and J by 8 bases, with 25 bases between the two germline ends. The CDR3 region is CASSSPNHRRRAATQYF. The CDR3 DNA reads TGTGCCAGCAGTTCTCCTAACCACAGGAGGAGGGCAGCTACGCAGTATTTT.